The rows below give T cell receptor beta chains drawn from one sample of a study of cytomegalovirus exposure and HLA in healthy donors. TCRdb's table, derived via immunoSEQ multiplex PCR, lists solely in-frame clones and lacks some. The sample holds about 140,000 clones, more than 70% seen once. The specimen sequenced was PBMCs. These receptor sequences come from a male donor in good health and CMV-seronegative. Each CDR3 is given with its conserved first and last residue. Each record gives: V gene, clone size, J gene, D gene, CDR3 DNA, CDR3 protein. D genes are given only for firm matches. Size values are once, few and many counts, or a class for expanded clones, and some rows have none.

v_call: TRBV7-2; clone_size: NA; j_call: TRBJ2-3; d_call: NA; cdr3_nt: TGTGCCAGCGCCTCGGGGAGCACAGATACGCAGTATTTT; cdr3_aa: CASASGSTDTQYF
v_call: TRBV9; clone_size: NA; j_call: TRBJ2-2; d_call: NA; cdr3_nt: TGTGCCAGCAGCGTAGAGGGGTTTATGACCGGGGAGCTGTTTTTT; cdr3_aa: CASSVEGFMTGELFF
v_call: TRBV5-6; clone_size: NA; j_call: TRBJ1-2; d_call: NA; cdr3_nt: NA; cdr3_aa: CASSLVRARDTGYTF
v_call: TRBV28; clone_size: NA; j_call: TRBJ2-2; d_call: TRBD2; cdr3_nt: TGTGCCAGCAGTCTAGCGGGAGGTGCCACCGGGGAGCTGTTTTTT; cdr3_aa: CASSLAGGATGELFF
v_call: TRBV30; clone_size: once; j_call: TRBJ2-2; d_call: NA; cdr3_nt: TGTGCCTGGAAGTGGGGACCGGGACAATACACCGGGGAGCTGTTTTTT; cdr3_aa: CAWKWGPGQYTGELFF
v_call: TRBV5-6; clone_size: NA; j_call: TRBJ1-6; d_call: TRBD1; cdr3_nt: TGTGCCAGCAGCAACAGGGGAGCACCCCTCCACTTT; cdr3_aa: CASSNRGAPLHF
v_call: TRBV6-1; clone_size: NA; j_call: TRBJ1-3; d_call: NA; cdr3_nt: TGTGCCAGCAGTGAAATTGGAGTTAACTCTGGAAACACCATATATTTT; cdr3_aa: CASSEIGVNSGNTIYF
v_call: TRBV30; clone_size: NA; j_call: TRBJ1-2; d_call: NA; cdr3_nt: TGTGCCTGGAGTGTTTTGGGGGCAGGGAACTATGGCTACACCTTC; cdr3_aa: CAWSVLGAGNYGYTF
v_call: TRBV21-1; clone_size: NA; j_call: TRBJ1-2; d_call: NA; cdr3_nt: TGTGCCAGCAGCGAGTGGAGAGGGACAGGCTTC; cdr3_aa: CASSEWRGTGF
v_call: TRBV6-1; clone_size: once; j_call: TRBJ2-2; d_call: NA; cdr3_nt: TGTGCCAGCAGTGTCCGCGGTAGTTCATTGGCCGGGGAGCTGTTTTTT; cdr3_aa: CASSVRGSSLAGELFF
v_call: TRBV6-1; clone_size: medium-sized; j_call: TRBJ1-1; d_call: NA; cdr3_nt: TGTGCCAGCAGTGAACGGGTGGAGAACACTGAAGCTTTCTTT; cdr3_aa: CASSERVENTEAFF
v_call: TRBV6-5; clone_size: NA; j_call: TRBJ2-2; d_call: NA; cdr3_nt: TGTGCCAGCGGCAGGGCTAACACCGGGGAGCTGTTTTTT; cdr3_aa: CASGRANTGELFF
v_call: TRBV6-6; clone_size: few; j_call: TRBJ1-2; d_call: TRBD1; cdr3_nt: TGTGCCAGCAGGTCAGGACAGGGGAACTATGGCTACACCTTC; cdr3_aa: CASRSGQGNYGYTF
v_call: TRBV7-2; clone_size: few; j_call: TRBJ2-2; d_call: TRBD1; cdr3_nt: TGTGCCAGCAGCTTAGGGACAGGGTCCCCCGGGGAGCTGTTTTTT; cdr3_aa: CASSLGTGSPGELFF
v_call: TRBV7-7; clone_size: NA; j_call: TRBJ2-5; d_call: NA; cdr3_nt: TGTGCCAGCAGCTTTCAAATCCAAGAGACCCAGTACTTC; cdr3_aa: CASSFQIQETQYF
v_call: TRBV19; clone_size: few; j_call: TRBJ1-5; d_call: NA; cdr3_nt: TGTGCCAGTAGTATAGTTACAGTTAGCAATCAGCCCCAGCATTTT; cdr3_aa: CASSIVTVSNQPQHF
v_call: TRBV5-5; clone_size: NA; j_call: TRBJ1-3; d_call: NA; cdr3_nt: TGTGCCAGCAGCTTGGAGACAGCGCGAGACACATTAAATTTT; cdr3_aa: CASSLETARDTLNF